A selection of T cell receptor beta chains follows, all from one sample in a study of identical twins. MiXCR was run by TCRdb on the 5' RACE reads, yielding one entry per CDR3 protein. The repertoire holds around 340,000 distinct CDR3 sequences, 8.5% to 10% seen once, with around 8.6% in the top ten. Sequenced: naive T cells sorted from blood. Receptors originate from a woman aged 45-65 years in good health. CDR3s include the opening cysteine and the closing phenylalanine or tryptophan.

j_gene | v_gene | CDR3aa
TRBJ1-2 | TRBV21-1 | CASSKLRDSEGYTF
TRBJ2-5 | TRBV5-1 | CASSLVAAETQYF
TRBJ1-5 | TRBV4-1 | CASSQAGTGGAGNQPQHF
TRBJ2-1 | TRBV5-1 | CASSPRTDFSYNEQFF
TRBJ1-4 | TRBV18 | CASSLAATNEKLFF
TRBJ2-1 | TRBV12-3/TRBV12-4 | CASSRLADYNEQFF
TRBJ2-3 | TRBV3-1 | CASSRAGGPSTDTQYF
TRBJ2-1 | TRBV20-1 | CSARAGVSWNEQFF
TRBJ2-1 | TRBV6-6 | CASSYPAGSGRGNEQFF
TRBJ2-5 | TRBV5-6 | CASSLAGIEVRETQYF
TRBJ2-1 | TRBV5-1 | CASSLVGRADNEQFF
TRBJ2-7 | TRBV24-1 | CATSQDSSYEQYF
TRBJ2-4 | TRBV16 | CASSQALQAQYF
TRBJ2-1 | TRBV11-2 | CASSIIAETNEQFF
TRBJ2-1 | TRBV6-1 | CASSGWTSGRGTYNEQFF
TRBJ2-1 | TRBV4-1 | CASSHLAGLRQNEQFF
TRBJ2-3 | TRBV4-1 | CASSRGPADTQYF
TRBJ1-1 | TRBV2 | CASTLGTLSTEAFF
TRBJ2-1 | TRBV7-9 | CASSLALAGMEEQFF
TRBJ1-5 | TRBV12-3/TRBV12-4 | CASSHTGAAGNQPQHF
TRBJ2-1 | TRBV6-6 | CASSYSKAAEQFF
TRBJ1-1 | TRBV6-1 | CASCSLGVTLNTEAFF
TRBJ2-2 | TRBV7-8 | CASSGRASNTGELFF
TRBJ2-3 | TRBV5-6 | CASSFTGSDTQYF
TRBJ2-1 | TRBV5-1 | CASRALWETYHEQFF
TRBJ2-5 | TRBV15 | CATSRGLAGQETQYF
TRBJ2-5 | TRBV11-1 | CASRGETQYF
TRBJ2-1 | TRBV5-1 | CASSLVLDEQFF
TRBJ2-1 | TRBV20-1 | CSAYSGDNNEQFF
TRBJ1-4 | TRBV11-2 | CASSWGTLGRHHEKLFF
TRBJ2-1 | TRBV6-5 | CASKLRGTSGRVGPYNEQFF
TRBJ1-5 | TRBV24-1 | CATSSEEPNQPQHF
TRBJ1-1 | TRBV6-2/TRBV6-3 | CASSLGMATEAFF
TRBJ2-1 | TRBV10-1 | CASSDGPSGLGNEQFF
TRBJ1-5 | TRBV5-1 | CASSPTGRGRQPQHF
TRBJ1-5 | TRBV12-3/TRBV12-4 | CASSFVGGQSQHF
TRBJ2-3 | TRBV28 | CASDGGGSIDTQYF
TRBJ2-5 | TRBV4-1 | CASSQDPRSQETQYF
TRBJ2-5 | TRBV19 | CASRHRLDGETQYF
TRBJ2-7 | TRBV30 | CAWRSEREGNQYF
TRBJ2-5 | TRBV19 | CASSRMRKETQYF
TRBJ2-1 | TRBV2 | CASTRGQVSYNEQFF
TRBJ1-1 | TRBV12-3/TRBV12-4 | CASSLATGRTEAFF
TRBJ2-1 | TRBV12-3/TRBV12-4 | CASRAQGQTDNEQFF
TRBJ1-5 | TRBV24-1 | CATSGTTEGFMAGQPQHF
TRBJ2-6 | TRBV7-2 | CASRWTGSGANVLTF
TRBJ2-3 | TRBV5-1 | CASSLVGPSTDTQYF
TRBJ1-5 | TRBV27 | CASSFQGGDQPQHF
TRBJ2-5 | TRBV12-3/TRBV12-4 | CASSFLGLAGGGETQYF
TRBJ2-1 | TRBV27 | CASSLKPGLAGGSSYNEQFF
TRBJ1-2 | TRBV11-2 | CASSLGIWYGYTF
TRBJ2-7 | TRBV29-1 | CSVEDRFEQYF
TRBJ1-4 | TRBV20-1 | CSARDPEGGPLGKLFF
TRBJ2-7 | TRBV29-1 | CSVGGGVAYEQYF
TRBJ1-2 | TRBV5-1 | CASSYEIGTGLLGYGYTF